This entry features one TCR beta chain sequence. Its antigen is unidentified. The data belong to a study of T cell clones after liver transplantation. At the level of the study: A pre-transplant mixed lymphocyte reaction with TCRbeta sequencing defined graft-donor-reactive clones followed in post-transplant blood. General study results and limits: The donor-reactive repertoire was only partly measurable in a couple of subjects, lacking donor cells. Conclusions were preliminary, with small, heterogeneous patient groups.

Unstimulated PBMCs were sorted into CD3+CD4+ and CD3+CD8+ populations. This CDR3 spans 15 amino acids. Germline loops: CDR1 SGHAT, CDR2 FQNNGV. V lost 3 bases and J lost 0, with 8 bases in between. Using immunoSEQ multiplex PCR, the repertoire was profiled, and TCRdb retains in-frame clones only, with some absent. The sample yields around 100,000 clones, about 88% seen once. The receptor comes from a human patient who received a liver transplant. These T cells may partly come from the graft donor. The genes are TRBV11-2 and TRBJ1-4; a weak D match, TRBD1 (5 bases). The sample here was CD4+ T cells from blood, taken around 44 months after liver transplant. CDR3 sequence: CASSLGVSTNEKLFF. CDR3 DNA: TGTGCCAGCAGCTTGGGGGTATCAACTAATGAAAAACTGTTTTTT.